This TCR beta chain was documented in a study of response to subunit inactivated influenza vaccine. This CDR3 is 19 amino acids long. Trimming cost V 7 bases and J 4 bases, with 31 bases left between them. From germline, CDR1 is SGHAT and CDR2 FQDESV (reference sequence). MiXCR, applied by TCRdb to the RT-PCR reads, yields one record per CDR3 protein. The sample yields 300,000 to 350,000 distinct CDR3 sequences, just over 20% seen once. The clonotype comes from a man aged 50 to 75 who received an inactivated influenza vaccine. The rearrangement links TRBV11-1 to TRBJ1-1; D is perhaps TRBD1 (6 bases). The specimen was PBMCs from blood, collected about 20 months after vaccination. The CDR3 region is CASTSSRTRGDWSGTEAFF. The CDR3 DNA reads as TGTGCCAGCACCTCCAGCCGAACCAGGGGAGACTGGTCGGGCACTGAAGCTTTCTTT.